What follows are 3 T cell receptor beta chains derived from one specimen sequenced in a study of T cell responses to AZD1222 COVID-19 vaccine. The method was immunoSEQ multiplex PCR; TCRdb's version includes in-frame clones alone and lacks a portion of them. The sample lists some 120,000 clones; roughly 88% were seen once. Sequences were derived from peripheral blood, sampled on day 0 of AZD1222 vaccination. The receptors were sampled from an adult in good health.

The gene calls are TRBV3-1 (or the pseudogene TRBV3-2) and TRBJ2-5; possibly TRBD2 for D (5 bases). CDR1 and CDR2 (germline): LGHDT, YNNKEL (reference sequence). The CDR3 has 15 residues. The V and J ends lost 9 bases and 1 base respectively, with 18 bases between them. Written as DNA, the CDR3 is TGTGCCAGGACTGGAACGGCGGGCCCCCAAGAGACCCAGTACTTC. Its translation is CARTGTAGPQETQYF.

This chain joins TRBV7-3 and TRBJ1-6, with no clear D. Trimming removed 4 bases at V and 0 bases at J, with 7 bases between. The CDR3 is made up of 15 amino acids. Looked up from germline, CDR1 is SGHTA and CDR2 is FQGTGA. The CDR3 sequence is CASSSGSSYNSPLHF. The DNA of the CDR3 is TGTGCCAGCAGCTCTGGGAGCTCCTATAATTCACCCCTCCACTTT. The entire variable domain, with the rest obtained from reference TRBV7-3 and TRBJ1-6, is as follows: GAGVSQTPSNKVTEKGKYVELRCDPISGHTALYWYRQSLGQGPEFLIYFQGTGAADDSGLPNDRFFAVRPEGSVSTLKIQRTERGDSAVYLCASSSGSSYNSPLHFGNGTRLTVT.

This clone was found once. The J gene is TRBJ1-2, the V gene TRBV5-1, with a possible D match to TRBD1 (6 bases). V was pared by 0 bases and J by 7 bases, with 16 bases between. Germline assignment: CDR1 SGHRS and CDR2 YFSETQ. This CDR3 has 15 residues. In DNA form, the CDR3 reads TGCGCCAGCAGCTTGGTAACAGGGAGGCCTGGTGGCTACACCTTC. Its translation: CASSLVTGRPGGYTF.